This note documents a single T cell receptor (beta chain) sequence. V was clipped by 4 bases and J by 1 base, with 7 bases between them. This CDR3 region has 13 residues. CDR1 is SNHLY, CDR2 FYNNEI, per germline. TCRdb's copy holds only in-frame clones and misses some; the assay was immunoSEQ multiplex PCR. This sample carries about 180,000 clones, around 80% of them seen once, and the ten largest clones take 15% to 20%. The study assigned cohorts using participant-reported clinical history. Two negative PCRs, clearance, or symptom resolution had been documented for recovered Cohort 3 donors. The data derive from a study of blood T cell repertoires in COVID-19. Study-wide context: Material from acute and convalescent COVID-19 was sourced from the United States, Italy and Spain.

The clonotype comes from a woman aged 45-65 years who had recovered from COVID-19. The specimen was PBMCs or T cells enriched from blood (not recorded which). V usage is TRBV2 and J usage is TRBJ2-5; D is undetermined. DNA for the CDR3: TGTGCCAGCAGTGGGCCCCTCCAAGAGACCCAGTACTTC. It translates to CASSGPLQETQYF.